The present T cell receptor beta chain was sequenced within a study of early T cells in non-severe SARS-CoV-2 infection. Whole-study context: Whole-blood bulk RNA, unsorted, was sequenced, and chains were unpaired. Whole-study findings and limits: Anti-spike CD8 responses were favored in VDJdb matching, and private and CD4 specificities were missed.

Unique molecular identifiers tagged individual cDNA molecules. TCRdb itself ran the 5' RACE reads through MiXCR, one entry per CDR3 protein. The table records 45,000 to 60,000 distinct CDR3 sequences, about a tenth of them present only once. Note on this clonotype: What it binds is not known.

This CDR3 is built from 16 residues. Germline assignment: CDR1 SGHVS and CDR2 FQNEAQ. Trimming cost V 1 base and J 4 bases; bases outside gene matches: 6. The V call is TRBV7-8, the J call TRBJ2-5; 10 nucleotides agree with TRBD2. Sequencing used whole blood. The clonotype was recovered from an adult who was a healthcare worker with PCR-confirmed SARS-CoV-2 infection or an uninfected control (not recorded which). The CDR3: CASSLGLAGVGETQYF. In DNA, the CDR3 is TGTGCCAGCAGCTTAGGGCTAGCGGGGGTCGGAGAGACCCAGTACTTC.